The sequence of this TCR beta chain was determined in a study of T cells in Graves' hyperthyroidism and ophthalmopathy. There are many counts of this clonotype. The CDR3 extends over 13 amino acids. Trimming cost V 1 base and J 0 bases, with 3 bases left between them. Germline lookup yields CDR1 SEHNR and CDR2 FQNEAQ (reference sequence). Patients aged 18 to 65 had newly diagnosed hyperthyroidism lasting under 2 months. Amplification targeted TCR beta CDR3 regions from RNA transcripts. The TCR CDR3 was amplified in a first-round RT-PCR using the HTBI primer set. TCRdb recomputed calls from the multiplex PCR reads with MiXCR, one row per CDR3 protein. The repertoire consists of roughly 100,000 distinct CDR3 sequences, with 40% occurring once and the leading ten covering roughly 10%.

Sequencing was carried out using peripheral blood or thyroid tissue (not recorded which). This chain joins TRBV7-9 and TRBJ1-1; D is unresolved. The source is a woman aged 25 to 39 with Graves' hyperthyroidism. DNA for the CDR3: TGTGCCAGCAGCTTAGACATGAACACTGAAGCTTTCTTT. Its translation: CASSLDMNTEAFF.